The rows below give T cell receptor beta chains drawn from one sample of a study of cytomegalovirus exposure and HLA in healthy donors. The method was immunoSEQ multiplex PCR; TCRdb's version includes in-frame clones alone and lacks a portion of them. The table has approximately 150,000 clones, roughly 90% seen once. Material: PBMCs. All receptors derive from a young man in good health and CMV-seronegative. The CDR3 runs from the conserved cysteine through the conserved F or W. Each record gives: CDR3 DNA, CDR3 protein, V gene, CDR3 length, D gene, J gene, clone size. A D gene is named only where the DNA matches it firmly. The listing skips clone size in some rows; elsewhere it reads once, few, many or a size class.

CDR3 DNA: TGCGCCAGCAGCTTGGCTGAGAGGTGGACAGGTGGGTACTATGGCTACACCTTC
CDR3 protein: CASSLAERWTGGYYGYTF
V gene: TRBV5-1
CDR3 length: 18
D gene: TRBD1
J gene: TRBJ1-2
clone size: .

CDR3 DNA: TGTGCCAGCAGCGTAGGGCGGAATACGAGTGGGAGCACTGAAGCTTTCTTT
CDR3 protein: CASSVGRNTSGSTEAFF
V gene: TRBV9
CDR3 length: 17
D gene: .
J gene: TRBJ1-1
clone size: .

CDR3 DNA: TGTGCCAGCAGCGCAATGGGACAGGGGATTGGCGAGCAGTTCTTC
CDR3 protein: CASSAMGQGIGEQFF
V gene: TRBV5-6
CDR3 length: 15
D gene: TRBD1
J gene: TRBJ2-1
clone size: .

CDR3 DNA: TGTGCCAGCACCACAGGGGGCTGGGGCACTGAAGCTTTCTTT
CDR3 protein: CASTTGGWGTEAFF
V gene: TRBV27
CDR3 length: 14
D gene: TRBD1
J gene: TRBJ1-1
clone size: .

CDR3 DNA: TGTGCCATCAGTGACAGGGTTGCAACTAATGAAAAACTGTTTTTT
CDR3 protein: CAISDRVATNEKLFF
V gene: TRBV10-3
CDR3 length: 15
D gene: .
J gene: TRBJ1-4
clone size: .

CDR3 DNA: TGTGCCAGCAGTACTCTTTGGGGGGCGGGAGGCCCCGGGGAGCTGTTTTTT
CDR3 protein: CASSTLWGAGGPGELFF
V gene: TRBV9
CDR3 length: 17
D gene: TRBD2
J gene: TRBJ2-2
clone size: .

CDR3 DNA: TGTGCCAGCAGCCTGAGGACAGGGGGCGGTCAGCCCCAGCATTTT
CDR3 protein: CASSLRTGGGQPQHF
V gene: TRBV5-8
CDR3 length: 15
D gene: TRBD1
J gene: TRBJ1-5
clone size: .

CDR3 DNA: TGTGCCAGCAGCCTAAGCGGGAGAACTGTCGGGGAGCTGTTTTTT
CDR3 protein: CASSLSGRTVGELFF
V gene: TRBV5-4
CDR3 length: 15
D gene: TRBD2
J gene: TRBJ2-2
clone size: .

CDR3 DNA: TGTGCCAGCAGCTTAGGCCGGCGAGGGGAAAAACTGTTTTTT
CDR3 protein: CASSLGRRGEKLFF
V gene: TRBV13
CDR3 length: 14
D gene: .
J gene: TRBJ1-4
clone size: .

CDR3 DNA: TGCGCCAGTACACAGGGGTCGGAGACAGATACGCAGTATTTT
CDR3 protein: CASTQGSETDTQYF
V gene: TRBV5-1
CDR3 length: 14
D gene: TRBD1
J gene: TRBJ2-3
clone size: .

CDR3 DNA: TGTGCCAGCAGCTTGAGATTATCCGTGGCTAGCGGGAGGTATGAGCAGTTCTTC
CDR3 protein: CASSLRLSVASGRYEQFF
V gene: TRBV5-4
CDR3 length: 18
D gene: TRBD2
J gene: TRBJ2-1
clone size: .

CDR3 DNA: TGTGCCTGGAGTCCTCCGAATAGCGGACAAGAGACCCAGTACTTC
CDR3 protein: CAWSPPNSGQETQYF
V gene: TRBV30
CDR3 length: 15
D gene: .
J gene: TRBJ2-5
clone size: .

CDR3 DNA: TGTGCCAGTGCCCTGGGCCACTCTGGAAACACCATATATTTT
CDR3 protein: CASALGHSGNTIYF
V gene: TRBV19
CDR3 length: 14
D gene: .
J gene: TRBJ1-3
clone size: .

CDR3 DNA: TGTGCCAGCAGTCGACAGGGAGACTCTGGAAACACCATATATTTT
CDR3 protein: CASSRQGDSGNTIYF
V gene: TRBV6-5
CDR3 length: 15
D gene: TRBD1
J gene: TRBJ1-3
clone size: .

CDR3 DNA: TGTGCCATCAGTGAGCTAGCGGGGGGAACAGATACGCAGTATTTT
CDR3 protein: CAISELAGGTDTQYF
V gene: TRBV10-3
CDR3 length: 15
D gene: TRBD2
J gene: TRBJ2-3
clone size: .

CDR3 DNA: TGCGCCAGCAGTGGAGCGGGGGGCCTGGGCACCGGGGAGCTGTTTTTT
CDR3 protein: CASSGAGGLGTGELFF
V gene: TRBV5-1
CDR3 length: 16
D gene: TRBD2
J gene: TRBJ2-2
clone size: .

CDR3 DNA: TGTGCCAGCAGTTTATCCGCCAGGGGGGTTGAGACCCAGTACTTC
CDR3 protein: CASSLSARGVETQYF
V gene: TRBV27
CDR3 length: 15
D gene: .
J gene: TRBJ2-5
clone size: .

CDR3 DNA: TGTGCCAGCAGCTTCGGAACTAGCTGGGACGCGGATACGCAGTATTTT
CDR3 protein: CASSFGTSWDADTQYF
V gene: TRBV7-2
CDR3 length: 16
D gene: .
J gene: TRBJ2-3
clone size: once

CDR3 DNA: TGTGCCAGCAGTTACGGACAGGGGAGCAATCAGCCCCAGCATTTT
CDR3 protein: CASSYGQGSNQPQHF
V gene: TRBV6-5
CDR3 length: 15
D gene: TRBD1
J gene: TRBJ1-5
clone size: .

CDR3 DNA: TGTGCCAGCAGTTTGAGCCGGGGGGTACACTACGAGCAGTACTTC
CDR3 protein: CASSLSRGVHYEQYF
V gene: TRBV27
CDR3 length: 15
D gene: TRBD2
J gene: TRBJ2-7
clone size: once

CDR3 DNA: TGTGCCAGCAGCCCCACTGGGCTAAGCGAGCAGTACTTC
CDR3 protein: CASSPTGLSEQYF
V gene: TRBV7-9
CDR3 length: 13
D gene: .
J gene: TRBJ2-7
clone size: .

CDR3 DNA: TGTGCCAGCAGCGTCCTGGGCTCCACAACTAATGAAAAACTGTTTTTT
CDR3 protein: CASSVLGSTTNEKLFF
V gene: TRBV5-6
CDR3 length: 16
D gene: .
J gene: TRBJ1-4
clone size: .